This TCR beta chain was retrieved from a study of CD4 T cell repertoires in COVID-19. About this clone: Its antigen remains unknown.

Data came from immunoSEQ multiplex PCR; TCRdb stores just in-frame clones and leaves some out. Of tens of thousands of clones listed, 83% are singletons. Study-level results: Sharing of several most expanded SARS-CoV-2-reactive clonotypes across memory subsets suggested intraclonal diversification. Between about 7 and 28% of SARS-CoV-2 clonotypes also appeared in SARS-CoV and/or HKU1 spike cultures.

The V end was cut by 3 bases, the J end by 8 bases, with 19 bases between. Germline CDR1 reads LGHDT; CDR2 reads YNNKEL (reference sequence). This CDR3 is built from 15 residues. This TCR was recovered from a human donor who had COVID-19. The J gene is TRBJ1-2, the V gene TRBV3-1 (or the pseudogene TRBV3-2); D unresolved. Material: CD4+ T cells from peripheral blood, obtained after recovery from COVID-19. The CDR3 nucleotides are TGTGCCAGCAGCCAGGGTCCGGGAAAATATGGGGGCTACACCTTC. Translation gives CASSQGPGKYGGYTF.